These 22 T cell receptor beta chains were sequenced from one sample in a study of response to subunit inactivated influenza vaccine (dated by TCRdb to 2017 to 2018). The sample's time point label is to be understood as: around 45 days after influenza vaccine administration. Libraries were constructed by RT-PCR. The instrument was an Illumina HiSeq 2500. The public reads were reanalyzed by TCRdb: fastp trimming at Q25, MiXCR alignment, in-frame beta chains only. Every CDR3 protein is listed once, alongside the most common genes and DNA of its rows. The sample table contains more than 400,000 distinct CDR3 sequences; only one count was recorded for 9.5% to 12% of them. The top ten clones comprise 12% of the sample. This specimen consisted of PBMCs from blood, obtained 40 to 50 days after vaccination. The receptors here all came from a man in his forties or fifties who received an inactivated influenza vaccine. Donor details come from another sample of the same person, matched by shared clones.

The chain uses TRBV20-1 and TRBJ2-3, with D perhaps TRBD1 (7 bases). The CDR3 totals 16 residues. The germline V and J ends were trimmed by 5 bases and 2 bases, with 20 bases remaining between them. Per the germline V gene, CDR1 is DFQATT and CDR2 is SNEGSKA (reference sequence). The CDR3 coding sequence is TGCAGTGCTGGAGGAAGACAGGGAGGACCCACAGATACGCAGTATTTT. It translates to CSAGGRQGGPTDTQYF.

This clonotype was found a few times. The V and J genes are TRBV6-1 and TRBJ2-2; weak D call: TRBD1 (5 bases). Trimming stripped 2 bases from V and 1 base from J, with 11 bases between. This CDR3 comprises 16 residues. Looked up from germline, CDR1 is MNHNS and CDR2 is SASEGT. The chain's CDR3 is CASSESWGRNTGELFF. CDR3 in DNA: TGTGCCAGCAGTGAAAGTTGGGGCCGGAACACCGGGGAGCTGTTTTTT.

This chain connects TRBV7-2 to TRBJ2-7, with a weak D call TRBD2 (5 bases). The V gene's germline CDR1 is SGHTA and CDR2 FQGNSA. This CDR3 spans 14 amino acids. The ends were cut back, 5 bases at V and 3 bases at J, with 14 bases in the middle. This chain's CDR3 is CASSDLIGIYEQYF. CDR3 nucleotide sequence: TGTGCCAGCAGCGACCTTATCGGGATCTACGAGCAGTACTTC.

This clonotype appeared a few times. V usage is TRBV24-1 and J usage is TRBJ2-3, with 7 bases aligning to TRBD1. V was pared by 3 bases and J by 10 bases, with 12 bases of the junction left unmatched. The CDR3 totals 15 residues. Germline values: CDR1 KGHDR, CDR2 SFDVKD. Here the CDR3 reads CATSDLPGTASAQYF. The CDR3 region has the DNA TGTGCCACCAGTGATCTGCCTGGGACAGCAAGTGCGCAGTATTTT.

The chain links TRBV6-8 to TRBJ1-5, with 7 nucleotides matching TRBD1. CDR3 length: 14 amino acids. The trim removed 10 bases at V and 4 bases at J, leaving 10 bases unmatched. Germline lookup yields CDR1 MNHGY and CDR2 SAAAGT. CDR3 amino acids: CANYPGTENQPQHF. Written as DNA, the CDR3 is TGTGCCAACTACCCGGGGACAGAGAATCAGCCCCAGCATTTT.

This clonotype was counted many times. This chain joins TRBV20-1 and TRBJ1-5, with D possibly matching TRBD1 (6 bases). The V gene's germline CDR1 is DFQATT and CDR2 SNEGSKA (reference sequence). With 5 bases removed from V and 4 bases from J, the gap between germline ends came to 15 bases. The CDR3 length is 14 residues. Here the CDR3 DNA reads TGCAGTGCTTCGGACAGTCCGAAAAATCAGCCCCAGCATTTT. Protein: CSASDSPKNQPQHF.

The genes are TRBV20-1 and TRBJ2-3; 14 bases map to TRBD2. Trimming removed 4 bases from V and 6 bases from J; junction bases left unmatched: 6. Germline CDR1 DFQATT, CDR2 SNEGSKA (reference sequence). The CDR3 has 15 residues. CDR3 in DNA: TGCAGTGCTATCGGGACTAGCGGGAGTAGGGATACGCAGTATTTT. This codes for CSAIGTSGSRDTQYF.

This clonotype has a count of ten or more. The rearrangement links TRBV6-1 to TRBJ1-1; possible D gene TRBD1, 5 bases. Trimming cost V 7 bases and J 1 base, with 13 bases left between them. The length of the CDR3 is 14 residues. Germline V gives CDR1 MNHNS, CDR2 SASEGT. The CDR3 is CASIMGGSNTEAFF. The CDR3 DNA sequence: TGTGCCAGCATAATGGGGGGATCGAACACTGAAGCTTTCTTT.

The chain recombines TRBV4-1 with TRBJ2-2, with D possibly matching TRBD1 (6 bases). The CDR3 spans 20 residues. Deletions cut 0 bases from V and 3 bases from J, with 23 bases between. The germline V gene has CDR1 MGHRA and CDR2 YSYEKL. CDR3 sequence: CASSQEVYVVRDTYTGELFF. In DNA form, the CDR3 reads TGCGCCAGCAGCCAAGAAGTTTACGTCGTTCGGGACACCTACACCGGGGAGCTGTTTTTT.

DNA of the CDR3: TGCGCCAGCAGCCACCGGGCACCGGGACTAGCGGGGGGTAGAGGCACAGATACGCAGTATTTT. Protein product: CASSHRAPGLAGGRGTDTQYF. The chain recombines TRBV4-1 with TRBJ2-3, with 15 bases matching TRBD2. With V trimmed by 3 bases and J by 1 base, 14 bases remained unmatched. The length of the CDR3 is 21 residues. The germline V gene has CDR1 MGHRA and CDR2 YSYEKL.

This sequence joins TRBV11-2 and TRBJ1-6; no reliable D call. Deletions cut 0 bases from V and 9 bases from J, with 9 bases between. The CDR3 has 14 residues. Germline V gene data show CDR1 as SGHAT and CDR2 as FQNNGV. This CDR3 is CASSLDTRGSPLHF. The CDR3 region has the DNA TGTGCCAGCAGCTTAGATACGAGAGGTTCACCCCTCCACTTT.

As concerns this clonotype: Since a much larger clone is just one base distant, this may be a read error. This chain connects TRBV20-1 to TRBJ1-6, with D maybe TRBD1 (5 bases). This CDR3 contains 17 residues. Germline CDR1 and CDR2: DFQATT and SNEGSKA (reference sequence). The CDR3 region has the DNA TGCTGTGCTAGAGTCCTTCGCAGGACAACCTATAATTCACCCCTCCACTTT. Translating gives CCARVLRRTTYNSPLHF.

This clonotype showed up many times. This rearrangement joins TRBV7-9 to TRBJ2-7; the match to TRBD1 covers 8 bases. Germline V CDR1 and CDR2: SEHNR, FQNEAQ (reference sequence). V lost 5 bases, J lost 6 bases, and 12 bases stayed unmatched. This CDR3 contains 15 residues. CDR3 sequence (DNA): TGTGCCAGCAGCGCCCACAATGCAGGGGGCGGCGAGCAGTACTTC. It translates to CASSAHNAGGGEQYF.

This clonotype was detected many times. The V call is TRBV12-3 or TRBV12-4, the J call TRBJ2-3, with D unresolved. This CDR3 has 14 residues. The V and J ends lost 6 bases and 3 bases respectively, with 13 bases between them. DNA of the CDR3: TGTGCCAGCAGAACCCCGGCAGGAACAGATACGCAGTATTTT. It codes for CASRTPAGTDTQYF.

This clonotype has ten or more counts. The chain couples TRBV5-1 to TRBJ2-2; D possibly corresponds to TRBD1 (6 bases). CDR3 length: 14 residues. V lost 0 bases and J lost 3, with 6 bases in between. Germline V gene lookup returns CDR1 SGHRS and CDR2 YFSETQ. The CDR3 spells CASSLDRDTGELFF. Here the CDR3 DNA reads TGCGCCAGCAGCTTGGACAGGGACACCGGGGAGCTGTTTTTT.

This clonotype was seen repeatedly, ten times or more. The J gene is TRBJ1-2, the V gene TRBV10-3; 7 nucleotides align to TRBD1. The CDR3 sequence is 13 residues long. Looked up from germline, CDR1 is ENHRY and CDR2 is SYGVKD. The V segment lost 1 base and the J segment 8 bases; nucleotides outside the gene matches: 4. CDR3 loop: CAISEWDSRGYTF. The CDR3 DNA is TGTGCCATCAGTGAGTGGGACAGCCGCGGCTACACCTTC.

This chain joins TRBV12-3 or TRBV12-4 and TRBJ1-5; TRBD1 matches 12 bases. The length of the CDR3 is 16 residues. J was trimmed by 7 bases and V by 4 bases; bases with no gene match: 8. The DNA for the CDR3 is TGTGCCAGCAGTTCCTCGGGGACAGGGGGCATGCAGCCCCAGCATTTT. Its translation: CASSSSGTGGMQPQHF.

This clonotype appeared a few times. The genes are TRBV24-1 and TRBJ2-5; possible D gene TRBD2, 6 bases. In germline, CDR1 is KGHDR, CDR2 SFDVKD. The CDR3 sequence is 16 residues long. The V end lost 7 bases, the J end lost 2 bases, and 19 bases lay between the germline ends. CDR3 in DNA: TGTGCCACCAGCTATCTTTGGCGGGGAGCGCAAGAGACCCAGTACTTC. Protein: CATSYLWRGAQETQYF.

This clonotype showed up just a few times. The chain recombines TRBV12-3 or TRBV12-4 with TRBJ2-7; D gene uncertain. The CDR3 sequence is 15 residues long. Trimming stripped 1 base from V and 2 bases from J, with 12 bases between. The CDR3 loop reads CASSLGTSYTYEQYF. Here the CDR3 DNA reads TGTGCCAGCAGTTTAGGCACCAGTTATACCTACGAGCAGTACTTC.

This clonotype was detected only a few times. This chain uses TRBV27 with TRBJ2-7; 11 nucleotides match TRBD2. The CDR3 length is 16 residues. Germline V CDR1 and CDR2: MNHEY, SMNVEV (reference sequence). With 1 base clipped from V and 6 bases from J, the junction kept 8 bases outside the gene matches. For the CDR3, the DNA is TGTGCCAGCAGTTTATTAACGGGACTAGCGGCTGTCGAGCAGTACTTC. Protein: CASSLLTGLAAVEQYF.

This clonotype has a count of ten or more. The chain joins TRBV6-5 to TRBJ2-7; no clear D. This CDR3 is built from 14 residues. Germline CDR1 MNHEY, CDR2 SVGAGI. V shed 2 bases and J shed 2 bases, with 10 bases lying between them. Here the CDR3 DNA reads TGTGCCAGCAGTTACGGAGAAGGACCCTACGAGCAGTACTTC. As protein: CASSYGEGPYEQYF.

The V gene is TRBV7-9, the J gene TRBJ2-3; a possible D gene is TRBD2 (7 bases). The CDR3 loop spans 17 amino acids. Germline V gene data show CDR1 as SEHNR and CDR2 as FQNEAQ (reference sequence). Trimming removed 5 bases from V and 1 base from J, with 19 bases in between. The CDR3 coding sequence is TGTGCCAGCAGCCCTAGGGGGGGACCTCAGGGCACAGATACGCAGTATTTT. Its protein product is CASSPRGGPQGTDTQYF.